This T cell receptor (beta chain) is drawn from a study of blood T cells in healthy people across ages. The germline V gene encodes CDR1 LGHDT and CDR2 YNNKEL (reference sequence). CDR3 length equals 15 residues. The V end lost 1 base, the J end lost 0 bases, and 7 bases lay between the germline ends. It was with a sample-barcoded 5' primer and a J-beta primer mix that a second PCR of roughly 7 to 12 cycles was run. TCRdb fed the 5' RACE reads into MiXCR, producing one record per CDR3 protein. Of fewer than 2,000,000 distinct CDR3 sequences in the sample, 35% to 50% were seen once. This clonotype has just a few counts.

Sequenced: blood. The chain has TRBV3-1 and TRBJ2-1, with no clear D. The receptor was isolated from a human donor in good health. The CDR3 reads CASSQGQSSYNEQFF. DNA for the CDR3: TGTGCCAGCAGCCAAGGCCAAAGCTCCTACAATGAGCAGTTCTTC.